These 4 T cell receptor beta chains originate from one sample sequenced in a study of T cell clonality in common variable immunodeficiency. TCRdb's copy holds only in-frame clones and misses some; the assay was immunoSEQ multiplex PCR. The specimen has roughly 38,000 clones, none found just once. Sequenced input: peripheral blood mononuclear cells. The source of these receptors is a person aged 18 to 70 in good health.

At least ten counts were recorded for this clone. Read coverage stops 3 residues before the CDR3 terminus; the germline J gene supplies the remainder. The chain recombines TRBV7-8 with TRBJ2-3, with D tentatively TRBD2 (6 bases). With 6 bases removed from V and 0 bases from J, the gap between germline ends came to 13 bases. This CDR3 region has 15 residues. CDR1 and CDR2 from the germline V gene are SGHVS and FQNEAQ. Here the CDR3 reads CASRPKRVSTDTQYF. The part of the CDR3 DNA that was read is TGTGCCAGCAGACCTAAGCGGGTGAGCACAGATACG.

This clone appeared a few times. The CDR3 extends 3 residues past the end of the read, so its final part is completed from the germline J gene. This chain connects TRBV2 to TRBJ2-7, with D perhaps TRBD2 (7 bases). Deletions cut 6 bases from V and 0 bases from J, with 12 bases between. Germline V gene lookup returns CDR1 SNHLY and CDR2 FYNNEI. The CDR3 sequence is 14 residues long. CDR3 bases read: TGTGCCAGCAGGGGGGCTAGCGGCTCCTACGAG. This codes for CASRGASGSYE. The whole CDR3 sequence is CASRGASGSYEQYF.

In its sample, this clone was seen many times. The read ends 3 residues early relative to the CDR3; the germline J gene fills the gap. The same CDR3 also results from other DNA sequences found in this sample. V usage is TRBV10-3 and J usage is TRBJ2-2; possibly TRBD1 for D (6 bases). The CDR3 spans 14 residues. The V end lost 6 bases, the J end lost 6 bases, and 14 bases lay between the germline ends. The germline CDR1 and CDR2 sequences are ENHRY and SYGVKD. CDR3 DNA, as far as it was read: TGTGCCATCAGAGAGGGACATTTGGCCGGGGAG. Translation: CAIREGHLAGE. The whole CDR3 region reads CAIREGHLAGELFF.

This clone occurred many times. The read comes to an end 3 residues before the CDR3 does, leaving the germline J gene to fill in the end. The chain links TRBV6-1 to TRBJ2-2; 7 bases match TRBD1. Germline CDR1 reads MNHNS; CDR2 reads SASEGT. The J segment lost 1 base and the V segment lost 4 bases, leaving 6 bases of the junction unmatched. This CDR3 contains 16 residues. The CDR3 bases that were read are TGTGCCAGCAGTGCCACCGGGACAGAGAACACCGGGGAG. It translates to CASSATGTENTGE. The CDR3 reads in full as CASSATGTENTGELFF.